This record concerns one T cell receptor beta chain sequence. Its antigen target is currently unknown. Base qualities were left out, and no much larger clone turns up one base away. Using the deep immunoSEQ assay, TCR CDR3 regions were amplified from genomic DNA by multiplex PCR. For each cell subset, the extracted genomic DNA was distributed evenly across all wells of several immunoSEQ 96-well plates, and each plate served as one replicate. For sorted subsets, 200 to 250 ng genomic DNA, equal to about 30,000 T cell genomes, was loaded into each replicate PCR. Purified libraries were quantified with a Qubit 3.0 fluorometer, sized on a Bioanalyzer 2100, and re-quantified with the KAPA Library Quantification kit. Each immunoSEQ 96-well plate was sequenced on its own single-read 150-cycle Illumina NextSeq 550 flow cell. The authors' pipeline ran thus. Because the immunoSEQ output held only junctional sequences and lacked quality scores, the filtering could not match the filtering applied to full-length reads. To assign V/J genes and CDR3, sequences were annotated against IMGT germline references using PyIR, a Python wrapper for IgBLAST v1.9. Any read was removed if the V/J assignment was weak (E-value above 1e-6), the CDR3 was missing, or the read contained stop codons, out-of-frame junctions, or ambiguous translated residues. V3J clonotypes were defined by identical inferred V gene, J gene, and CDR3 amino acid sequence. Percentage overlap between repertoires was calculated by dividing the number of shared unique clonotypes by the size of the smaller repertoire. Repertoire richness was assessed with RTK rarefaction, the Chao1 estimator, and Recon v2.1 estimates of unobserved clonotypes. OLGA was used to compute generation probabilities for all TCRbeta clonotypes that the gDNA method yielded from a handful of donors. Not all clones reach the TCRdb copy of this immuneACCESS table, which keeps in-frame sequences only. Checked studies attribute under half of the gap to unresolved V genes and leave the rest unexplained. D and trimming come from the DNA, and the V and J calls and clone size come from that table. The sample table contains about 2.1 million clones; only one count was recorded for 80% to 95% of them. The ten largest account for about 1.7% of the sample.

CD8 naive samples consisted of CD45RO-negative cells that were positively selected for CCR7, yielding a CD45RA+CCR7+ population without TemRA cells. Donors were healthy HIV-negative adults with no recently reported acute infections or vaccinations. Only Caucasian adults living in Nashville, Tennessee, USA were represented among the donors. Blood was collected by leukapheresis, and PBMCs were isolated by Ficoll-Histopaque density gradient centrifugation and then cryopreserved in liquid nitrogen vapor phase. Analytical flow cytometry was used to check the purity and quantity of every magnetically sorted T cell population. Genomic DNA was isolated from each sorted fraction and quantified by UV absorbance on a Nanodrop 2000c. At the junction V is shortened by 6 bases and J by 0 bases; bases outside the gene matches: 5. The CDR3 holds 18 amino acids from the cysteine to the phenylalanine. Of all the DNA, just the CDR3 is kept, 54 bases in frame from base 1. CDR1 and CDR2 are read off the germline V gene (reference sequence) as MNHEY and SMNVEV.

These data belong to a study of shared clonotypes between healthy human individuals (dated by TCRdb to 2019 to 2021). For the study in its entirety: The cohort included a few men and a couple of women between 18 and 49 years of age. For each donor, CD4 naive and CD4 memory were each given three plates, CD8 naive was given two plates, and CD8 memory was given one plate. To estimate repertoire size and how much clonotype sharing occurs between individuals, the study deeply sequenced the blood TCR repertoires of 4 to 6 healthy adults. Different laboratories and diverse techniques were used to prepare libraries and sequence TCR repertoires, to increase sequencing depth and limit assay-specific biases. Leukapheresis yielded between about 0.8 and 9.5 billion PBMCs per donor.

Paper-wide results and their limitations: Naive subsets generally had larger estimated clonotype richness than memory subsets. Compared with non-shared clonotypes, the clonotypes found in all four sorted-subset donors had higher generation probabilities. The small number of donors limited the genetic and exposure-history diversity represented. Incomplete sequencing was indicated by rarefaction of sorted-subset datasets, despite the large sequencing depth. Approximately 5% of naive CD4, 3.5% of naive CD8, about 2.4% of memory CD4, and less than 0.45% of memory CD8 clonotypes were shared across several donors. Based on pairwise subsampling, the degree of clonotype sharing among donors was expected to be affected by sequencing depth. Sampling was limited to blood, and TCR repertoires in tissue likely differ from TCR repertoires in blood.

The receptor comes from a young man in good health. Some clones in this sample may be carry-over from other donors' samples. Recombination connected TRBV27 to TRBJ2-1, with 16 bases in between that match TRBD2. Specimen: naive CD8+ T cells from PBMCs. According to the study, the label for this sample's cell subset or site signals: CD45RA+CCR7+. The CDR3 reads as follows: CASSAGTSGRASYNEQFF. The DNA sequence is TGTGCCAGCAGCGCCGGGACTAGCGGGAGGGCCTCCTACAATGAGCAGTTCTTC.